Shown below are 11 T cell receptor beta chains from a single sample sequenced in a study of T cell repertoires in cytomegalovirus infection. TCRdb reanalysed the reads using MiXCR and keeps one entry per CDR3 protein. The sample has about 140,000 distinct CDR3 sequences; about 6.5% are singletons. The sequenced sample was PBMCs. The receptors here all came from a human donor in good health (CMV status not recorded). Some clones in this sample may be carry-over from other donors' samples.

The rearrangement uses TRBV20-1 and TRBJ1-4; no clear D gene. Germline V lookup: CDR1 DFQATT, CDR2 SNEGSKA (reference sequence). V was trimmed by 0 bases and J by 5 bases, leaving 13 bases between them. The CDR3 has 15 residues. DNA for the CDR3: TGCAGTGCTAGAGATTATGGCCGGATGAATGAAAAACTGTTTTTT. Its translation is CSARDYGRMNEKLFF.

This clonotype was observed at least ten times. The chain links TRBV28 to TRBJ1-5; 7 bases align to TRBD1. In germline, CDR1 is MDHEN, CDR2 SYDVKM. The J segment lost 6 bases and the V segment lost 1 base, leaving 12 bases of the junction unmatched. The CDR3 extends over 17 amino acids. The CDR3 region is CASSLSTPGGRGQPQHF. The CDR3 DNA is TGTGCCAGCAGTTTATCTACCCCAGGGGGACGGGGTCAGCCCCAGCATTTT.

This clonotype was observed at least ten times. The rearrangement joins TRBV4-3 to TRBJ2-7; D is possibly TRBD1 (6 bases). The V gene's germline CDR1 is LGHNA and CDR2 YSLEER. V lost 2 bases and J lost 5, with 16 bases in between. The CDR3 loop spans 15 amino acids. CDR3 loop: CASSQSWTDNNEQYF. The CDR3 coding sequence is TGCGCCAGCAGCCAATCCTGGACAGATAATAACGAGCAGTACTTC.

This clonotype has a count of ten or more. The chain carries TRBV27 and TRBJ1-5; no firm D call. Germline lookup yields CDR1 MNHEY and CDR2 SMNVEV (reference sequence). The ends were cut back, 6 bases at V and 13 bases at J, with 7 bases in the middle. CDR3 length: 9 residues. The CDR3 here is CASRSAQHF. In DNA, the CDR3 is TGTGCCAGCAGATCGGCTCAGCATTTT.

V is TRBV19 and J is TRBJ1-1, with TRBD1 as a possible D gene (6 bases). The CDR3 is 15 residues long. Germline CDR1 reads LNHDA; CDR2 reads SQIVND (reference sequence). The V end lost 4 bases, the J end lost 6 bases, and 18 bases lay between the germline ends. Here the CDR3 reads CASSTLTGIRAEAFF. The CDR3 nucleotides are TGTGCCAGTAGTACCCTCACAGGGATTAGGGCTGAAGCTTTCTTT.

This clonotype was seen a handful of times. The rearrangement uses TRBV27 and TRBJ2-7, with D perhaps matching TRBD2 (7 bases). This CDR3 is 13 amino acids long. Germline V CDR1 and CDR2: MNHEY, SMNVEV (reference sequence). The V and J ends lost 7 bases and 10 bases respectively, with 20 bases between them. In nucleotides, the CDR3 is TGTGCCAGCACCCGGGCGGGGGCTGAGTCTCAGTACTTC. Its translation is CASTRAGAESQYF.

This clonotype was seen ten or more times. The CDR3 DNA reads TGCAGCGTTGAATCATCCCTTTGGGGCTACACCTTC. Protein: CSVESSLWGYTF. This chain links TRBV29-1 with TRBJ1-2; D remains unclear. V lost 2 bases and J 8 bases, leaving 12 bases between the germline ends. The length of the CDR3 is 12 residues. Germline lookup yields CDR1 SQVTM and CDR2 ANQGSEA.

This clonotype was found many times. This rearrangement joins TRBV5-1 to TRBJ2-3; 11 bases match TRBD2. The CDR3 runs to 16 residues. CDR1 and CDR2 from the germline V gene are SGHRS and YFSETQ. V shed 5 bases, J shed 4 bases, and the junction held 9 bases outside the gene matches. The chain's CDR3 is CASRSLAGGSADTQYF. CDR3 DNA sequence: TGCGCCAGCAGATCGCTAGCGGGGGGTAGCGCAGATACGCAGTATTTT. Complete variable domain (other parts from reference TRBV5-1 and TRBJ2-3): KAGVTQTPRYLIKTRGQQVTLSCSPISGHRSVSWYQQTPGQGLQFLFEYFSETQRNKGNFPGRFSGRQFSNSRSEMNVSTLELGDSALYLCASRSLAGGSADTQYFGPGTRLTVL.

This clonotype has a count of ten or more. CDR3 in amino acids: CASSSRGTANYGYTF. The CDR3 DNA reads TGTGCCAGCAGTTCACGTGGGACAGCTAACTATGGCTACACCTTC. The chain joins TRBV28 to TRBJ1-2; TRBD1 aligns across 7 bases. V lost 4 bases and J lost 0; bases outside the gene matches: 5. There are 15 residues in the CDR3. CDR1 and CDR2 from the germline V gene are MDHEN and SYDVKM.

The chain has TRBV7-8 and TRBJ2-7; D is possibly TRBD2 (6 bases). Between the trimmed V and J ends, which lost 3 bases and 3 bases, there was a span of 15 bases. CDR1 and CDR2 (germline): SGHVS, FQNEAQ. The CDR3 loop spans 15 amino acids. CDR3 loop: CASSFGGDSFYEQYF. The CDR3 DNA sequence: TGTGCCAGCAGCTTCGGCGGGGATTCTTTCTACGAGCAGTACTTC.

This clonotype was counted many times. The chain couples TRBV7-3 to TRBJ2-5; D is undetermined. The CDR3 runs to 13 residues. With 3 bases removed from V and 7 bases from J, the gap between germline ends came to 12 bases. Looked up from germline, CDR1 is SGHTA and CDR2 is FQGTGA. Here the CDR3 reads CASSFRARGTQYF. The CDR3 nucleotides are TGTGCCAGCAGCTTCCGGGCCCGAGGGACCCAGTACTTC.